The present entry profiles one TCR beta chain with its context. This record comes from a study of T cells after yellow fever vaccination. TCRdb redid the calling of the 5' RACE reads with MiXCR, one entry per CDR3 protein. The data show fewer than 350,000 distinct CDR3 sequences, approximately 4.3% seen once. The sequences come from PBMCs, collected 15 days after the yellow fever booster vaccination. This TCR derives from a man aged 18 to 35 who received the YFV17D yellow fever vaccine.

The DNA of the CDR3 is TGCGCCAGCAGCTTGTCTGGGACAGGGGGTGTAAACACTGAAGCTTTCTTT. It encodes CASSLSGTGGVNTEAFF. V gene TRBV5-1 combines with J gene TRBJ1-1, with TRBD1 matching 11 bases. The CDR3 is 17 amino acids. CDR1 SGHRS and CDR2 YFSETQ come from the germline V gene. After removal of 1 base from V and 2 bases from J, the junction contained 7 bases not matched to a gene.